These 29 T cell receptor beta chains were sequenced from one sample in a study of blood T cells in healthy people across ages. The use of a sample-barcoded 5' primer and a J-beta primer mix characterized a second PCR of roughly 6 to 11 cycles. TCRdb ran MiXCR on the 5' RACE reads and lists one entry per CDR3 protein. Of 1.2 million to 1.5 million distinct CDR3 sequences listed, approximately 40% are singletons. The sequencing sample was made of blood. These receptor sequences come from a woman aged 18-29 years in good health.

This clonotype occurred a few times. The gene calls are TRBV20-1 and TRBJ2-5; D gene uncertain. The DNA end favors TRBJ2-7, so the J call may be wrong. Germline V CDR1 and CDR2: DFQATT, SNEGSKA (reference sequence). The CDR3 totals 14 residues. CDR3 coding DNA: TGCAGTGCTAGCCCAACTCAGAGCTCCTACGAGCAGTACTTC. Residues: CSASPTQSSYEQYF.

The V and J genes are TRBV7-9 and TRBJ2-1; TRBD2 agrees at 15 bases. This CDR3 region has 19 residues. Germline assignment: CDR1 SEHNR and CDR2 FQNEAQ (reference sequence). With 7 bases clipped from V and 3 bases from J, the junction kept 13 bases outside the gene matches. Written as DNA, the CDR3 is TGTGCCAGCACCGCAACAGGGGGGACTAGCGGGAGGTTCTACAATGAGCAGTTCTTC. It encodes CASTATGGTSGRFYNEQFF.

The chain links TRBV11-1 to TRBJ2-3, with 8 bases matching TRBD2. J lost 9 bases, V lost 6 bases, and 17 bases had no gene match. Germline V CDR1 and CDR2: SGHAT, FQDESV (reference sequence). The CDR3 is 16 amino acids. The CDR3 protein is CASRTKISGEGGTQYF. DNA of the CDR3: TGTGCCAGCAGGACTAAGATTAGCGGGGAAGGAGGCACGCAGTATTTT.

This chain joins TRBV12-3 or TRBV12-4 and TRBJ2-2; D not certain. Trimming stripped 2 bases from V and 5 bases from J, with 6 bases between. The CDR3 spans 13 residues. CDR3 loop: CASSLWVTGELFF. CDR3 nucleotide sequence: TGTGCCAGCAGTTTATGGGTAACCGGGGAGCTGTTTTTT.

In its sample, this clonotype was seen a few times. The chain employs TRBV5-1 and TRBJ1-4; the D is unclear. CDR1 is SGHRS and CDR2 is YFSETQ in the germline V gene. The CDR3 totals 14 residues. V was cut by 1 base and J by 4 bases, with 8 bases left in between. CDR3 sequence reads: CASSLNTHNEKLFF. The CDR3 nucleotides read TGCGCCAGCAGCTTGAATACCCATAATGAAAAACTGTTTTTT.

The CDR3 sequence is CASSQDLTRAYEQYF. The CDR3 nucleotides are TGCGCCAGCAGCCAAGATCTTACCAGAGCCTACGAGCAGTACTTC. The chain is built from TRBV4-1 and TRBJ2-7; D gene ambiguous. Trimming cost V 0 bases and J 2 bases, with 11 bases left between them. Germline V CDR1 and CDR2: MGHRA, YSYEKL. This CDR3 has 15 residues.

The sample holds a few counts of this clonotype. The CDR3 loop is CASSPQLADATYNEQFF. The CDR3 nucleotides are TGTGCCAGCAGTCCCCAACTAGCGGACGCGACCTACAATGAGCAGTTCTTC. The chain carries TRBV6-1 and TRBJ2-1, with 8 bases aligning to TRBD2. J gave up 2 bases and V 5 bases, and 11 bases lay outside the gene matches. Per the germline V gene, CDR1 is MNHNS and CDR2 is SASEGT. CDR3 length: 17 amino acids.

J is TRBJ1-5 and V is TRBV27; D gene ambiguous. Germline assignment: CDR1 MNHEY and CDR2 SMNVEV (reference sequence). The CDR3 extends over 14 amino acids. V lost 6 bases, J lost 2 bases, and 11 bases lay in between. The CDR3 DNA reads as TGTGCCAGCAGCCTTTTAACGGGCAATCAGCCCCAGCATTTT. Protein sequence: CASSLLTGNQPQHF.

This clonotype was seen a few times. The V call is TRBV6-5, the J call TRBJ2-3, with 13 bases that match TRBD2. The CDR3 is made up of 15 amino acids. V was clipped by 11 bases and J by 6 bases; unmatched bases: 11. Germline V gene sequence: CDR1 MNHEY, CDR2 SVGAGI. The CDR3: CASSGGLAGSDTQYF. DNA of the CDR3: TGTGCCTCCTCCGGGGGACTAGCGGGATCGGATACGCAGTATTTT.

The table lists this clonotype with a few counts. The chain links TRBV7-9 to TRBJ2-7, with D perhaps matching TRBD2 (6 bases). Looked up from germline, CDR1 is SEHNR and CDR2 is FQNEAQ (reference sequence). Trimming took off 1 base at V and 3 bases at J, with 13 bases between the two ends. This CDR3 has 15 amino acids. The CDR3 reads CASSLDLAIHYEQYF. CDR3 sequence (DNA): TGTGCCAGCAGCTTAGACCTAGCGATACACTACGAGCAGTACTTC.

A remark on this clonotype: The junction and the germline gene differ at one end; a read error may be behind it. The chain recombines TRBV28 with TRBJ1-2; 7 bases align to TRBD1. The CDR3 spans 13 residues. Germline lookup yields CDR1 MDHEN and CDR2 SYDVKM. Written as DNA, the CDR3 is TGTACCAGCAGTTGCCCCGGGACAGATGGCTACACCTTC. Its protein product is CTSSCPGTDGYTF.

This chain connects TRBV20-1 to TRBJ2-7, with 12 bases aligning to TRBD2. Looked up from germline, CDR1 is DFQATT and CDR2 is SNEGSKA (reference sequence). The CDR3 extends over 14 amino acids. J was trimmed by 5 bases and V by 3 bases; bases with no gene match: 5. CDR3 nucleotides: TGCAGTGCTAGCCGGACTAGCGGGACGCACGAGCAGTACTTC. Translation: CSASRTSGTHEQYF.

The CDR3, as DNA: TGCAGTGCTAGATGGGCGGGAGGGGCCGGGGCAGATACGCAGTATTTT. Residues: CSARWAGGAGADTQYF. V and J are TRBV20-1 and TRBJ2-3, with 9 bases that match TRBD2. V lost 2 bases to trimming and J lost 4 bases; unmatched junction nucleotides: 10. This CDR3 comprises 16 residues. The germline gives CDR1 DFQATT, CDR2 SNEGSKA (reference sequence).

This clonotype showed up just a few times. The chain is built from TRBV7-2 and TRBJ2-3; 7 bases are shared with TRBD2. CDR1 is SGHTA and CDR2 is FQGNSA in the germline V gene. The V and J ends lost 5 bases and 10 bases, in that order; junction bases with no gene match: 3. The CDR3 has 11 residues. The CDR3 DNA reads as TGTGCCAGCAGCCGGGACTATGCGCAGTATTTT. It translates to CASSRDYAQYF.

This clonotype has a single count. The conserved phenylalanine or tryptophan normally closing the CDR3 is absent here, so this likely arose from a read error. The CDR3 loop is CSVEGDARSSSQETQYY. CDR3 sequence (DNA): TGCAGCGTTGAAGGGGACGCGAGATCCTCCTCTCAAGAGACCCAGTACTAC. This chain uses TRBV29-1 with TRBJ2-5, with D perhaps being TRBD1 or TRBD2 (5 bases each). The CDR3 sequence is 17 residues long. The V end lost 1 base, the J end lost 2 bases, and 20 bases lay between the germline ends. CDR1 and CDR2 from the germline V gene are SQVTM and ANQGSEA.

The gene calls are TRBV7-2 and TRBJ2-1; TRBD2 matches 7 bases. Gene TRBJ2-7 matches the end of the DNA better, so the J call may be wrong. The CDR3 is made up of 16 amino acids. Germline V gene data show CDR1 as SGHTA and CDR2 as FQGNSA. The CDR3 DNA reads as TGTGCCAGCAGCCTGGGGCTAGCGGTAACCTACAATGAGCAGTACTTC. Its translation is CASSLGLAVTYNEQYF.

This clonotype appeared a few times. The junction departs from germline at one end; a sequencing error may be responsible. The chain carries TRBV4-1 and TRBJ2-5, with 7 bases aligning to TRBD2. This CDR3 contains 17 residues. Germline V gene sequence: CDR1 MGHRA, CDR2 YSYEKL. CDR3 in amino acids: CASSQGMELARQETQYF. CDR3 nucleotides: TGCGCTAGCAGCCAAGGGATGGAACTAGCGAGACAAGAGACCCAGTACTTC.

V and J are TRBV4-2 and TRBJ2-7; no clear D. The V end was cut by 1 base, the J end by 1 base, with 8 bases between. The CDR3 sequence is 14 residues long. The germline gives CDR1 LGHNA, CDR2 YNFKEQ. The CDR3 region is CASSQVPDSYEQYF. In DNA, the CDR3 is TGTGCCAGCAGCCAAGTTCCAGATTCCTACGAGCAGTACTTC.

On this clonotype: One junction end does not reproduce the germline sequence, and a read error may be involved. The V gene is TRBV20-1, the J gene TRBJ2-1; 7 nucleotides agree with TRBD2. This CDR3 has 15 amino acids. Germline CDR1 DFQATT, CDR2 SNEGSKA (reference sequence). Here the CDR3 reads CSASSGRASYSEQFF. The CDR3 nucleotides read TGCAGTGCTAGCTCGGGGAGGGCTTCCTACAGTGAGCAGTTCTTC.

This rearrangement joins TRBV6-2 or TRBV6-3 to TRBJ1-1; TRBD1 is a possible D gene (5 bases). The CDR3 runs 16 residues. Germline V gene lookup returns CDR1 MNHEY and CDR2 SVGEGT. Between the trimmed V and J ends, which lost 0 bases and 6 bases, there was a span of 17 bases. The CDR3 here is CASSYSRGAGTAEAFF. Here the CDR3 DNA reads TGTGCCAGCAGTTACTCAAGGGGCGCAGGTACTGCTGAAGCTTTCTTT.

V and J are TRBV28 and TRBJ2-3; D unresolved. CDR3 size: 14 residues. Germline assignment: CDR1 MDHEN and CDR2 SYDVKM. The V and J ends lost 5 bases and 2 bases respectively, with 11 bases between them. CDR3 in amino acids: CASSPPLPTDTQYF. The CDR3 DNA sequence: TGTGCCAGCAGTCCACCGTTACCCACAGATACGCAGTATTTT.

This clonotype was observed a few times. The chain employs TRBV20-1 and TRBJ2-1; D remains unclear. This CDR3 is built from 12 residues. Germline V gives CDR1 DFQATT, CDR2 SNEGSKA (reference sequence). V lost 1 base, J lost 5 bases, and 6 bases lay in between. CDR3 in amino acids: CSARGNDNEQFF. CDR3 DNA sequence: TGCAGTGCTAGAGGTAACGACAATGAGCAGTTCTTC.

The J gene is TRBJ1-6, the V gene TRBV28; TRBD1 agrees at 8 bases. Germline V gene sequence: CDR1 MDHEN, CDR2 SYDVKM. The CDR3 length is 14 residues. Trimming took 5 bases from V and 8 from J; bases not matched to a gene: 5. CDR3 amino acids: CASSITGGDSPLHF. DNA of the CDR3: TGTGCCAGCAGTATTACAGGGGGGGATTCACCCCTCCACTTT.

With regard to this clonotype: One junction end does not reproduce the germline sequence, and a read error may be involved. The chain couples TRBV11-2 to TRBJ2-3; tentatively, D is TRBD2 (7 bases). This CDR3 has 17 amino acids. Germline CDR1 and CDR2: SGHAT and FQNNGV. CDR3 in amino acids: CAGSSGGGDIPTDTQYF. In DNA form, the CDR3 reads TGTGCCGGCAGCTCAGGAGGGGGGGACATACCCACAGATACGCAGTATTTT. Full variable domain (remainder filled in from reference TRBV11-2 and TRBJ2-3): EAGVAQSPRYKIIEKRQSVAFWCNPISGHATLYWYQQILGQGPKLLIQFQNNGVVDDSQLPKDRFSAERLKGVDSTLKIQPAKLEDSAVYLCAGSSGGGDIPTDTQYFGPGTRLTVL.

This clonotype was observed once. The chain employs TRBV7-9 and TRBJ1-1, with D perhaps TRBD1 (5 bases). CDR3 length equals 16 residues. The germline V gene encodes CDR1 SEHNR and CDR2 FQNEAQ (reference sequence). V was shortened by 0 bases and J by 3 bases, with 14 bases between the two germline ends. The CDR3 DNA reads TGTGCCAGCAGCTTAGCGCTCGGGGGGTACGACACTGAAGCTTTCTTT. It translates to CASSLALGGYDTEAFF.

This clonotype was picked up one time. V gene TRBV3-1 combines with J gene TRBJ2-7, with a possible D match to TRBD2 (6 bases). CDR3 length equals 15 residues. The V gene's germline CDR1 is LGHDT and CDR2 YNNKEL (reference sequence). V was clipped by 3 bases and J by 2 bases, with 14 bases between them. As DNA, the CDR3 is TGTGCCAGCAGCCACCATAGACTAGTTACCTACGAGCAGTACTTC. It encodes CASSHHRLVTYEQYF.

The chain is built from TRBV4-2 and TRBJ2-3; D is unclear. V was clipped by 4 bases and J by 4 bases, with 15 bases between them. Germline lookup yields CDR1 LGHNA and CDR2 YNFKEQ. The CDR3 has 15 amino acids. In DNA, the CDR3 is TGTGCCAGCAGCCGAGAGACCGGGCCCGCAGATACGCAGTATTTT. Translation: CASSRETGPADTQYF.

The V and J genes are TRBV11-2 and TRBJ2-7, with 15 positions matching TRBD2. Germline lookup yields CDR1 SGHAT and CDR2 FQNNGV. The CDR3 spans 17 residues. J lost 1 base, V lost 5 bases, and 6 bases had no gene match. The CDR3: CASSPGLAGGLSYEQYF. Here the CDR3 DNA reads TGTGCCAGCAGCCCGGGACTAGCGGGAGGCCTATCCTACGAGCAGTACTTC. Full variable domain (outside the CDR3, taken from reference TRBV11-2 and TRBJ2-7): EAGVAQSPRYKIIEKRQSVAFWCNPISGHATLYWYQQILGQGPKLLIQFQNNGVVDDSQLPKDRFSAERLKGVDSTLKIQPAKLEDSAVYLCASSPGLAGGLSYEQYFGPGTRLTVT.

This clonotype was counted a few times. V is TRBV12-3 or TRBV12-4 and J is TRBJ2-7; maybe TRBD1 (5 bases). Trimming removed 0 bases at V and 0 bases at J, with 12 bases between. This CDR3 spans 16 amino acids. The CDR3 DNA reads as TGTGCCAGCAGTTTAGCTCAGGGAATACTCTCCTACGAGCAGTACTTC. It codes for CASSLAQGILSYEQYF.